This TCR beta chain was documented in a study of cytomegalovirus exposure and HLA in healthy donors (dated by TCRdb to about 2017). Regarding the complete study: According to an earlier analysis of 587 of the donors, about 179 million T cells yielded 90 million to 130 million unique TCR beta sequences and 276 Gb of sequence data. HLA typing covered class I and class II loci at four-digit resolution. The number of donors typed differed by locus, with roughly 629-640 for A, B, C, DRB1 and DQB1, roughly 520 for DQA1, 600 to 610 for DPA1, and about 450 for DPB1. Rather than drawing on any new phenotypic data, the later analysis identified candidate immune exposures from TCR beta sequences and the way those sequences occurred across donors. The study combined high-throughput TCR immunosequencing, statistical association of individual TCRs with disease status, and machine learning to predict cytomegalovirus infection status. The study was designed to test whether signatures of past pathogen exposure could be identified by cataloging public T cell receptors. A handful of DR-DQ haplotypes were handled as single units for association and clustering because linkage in the cohort was strong. Among about 390 genotyped donors of the cohort, an average of roughly 240,000 unique TCR beta nucleotide sequences were sequenced per donor, roughly a sixth of them non-productive. Using immunosequencing, the study profiled T cell repertoires from about 610 subjects and related those repertoires to cytomegalovirus serostatus. In a later analysis, previously published TCR beta repertoires from more than 500 donors were re-analyzed and high-resolution HLA genotyping was added so that TCR occurrence patterns could be studied. An early release covering just under 650 HLA-typed donors comprised about 300 gigabases of sequencing data and 85 million to 100 million unique TCR sequences. A later genetic analysis used genome-wide SNP genotypes for about 60% of the roughly 670 donors, treating that subset as a discovery cohort. Of the approximately 400 genotyped donors, 65% to 90% were placed in the genetic ancestry cluster associated with self-reported Caucasian donors. Donor age, sex, ethnicity and CMV serostatus were collected together with the repertoire data. An earlier analysis of 587 of the donors applied high-throughput TCR beta sequencing to assess whether each TCR beta V gene segment acted as functional or pseudogenic. Besides the first cohort of about 730 subjects, a separate validation cohort made up of over 100 different subjects was used. Every repertoire in the discovery cohort had been generated on one and the same sequencing platform.

To prepare the library, the immunoSEQ multiplex PCR assay was applied. For the multiplex PCR, a mixture combining 60 forward primers for TCR Vbeta segments and 13 reverse primers for TCR Jbeta segments was used. The CDR3 region of rearranged TCR beta genes was amplified from genomic DNA by a multiplex PCR assay. The Illumina HiSeq System was used to sequence the amplified TCR beta libraries as 87-base-pair reads. The original pipeline was this. Across the 500 to 750 repertoires, a later analysis counted some 80 million unique TCR beta chains, approximately 12 million of which were shared by at least two donors. A nearest-neighbor algorithm error-corrected the raw reads and collapsed the reads into unique sequences, merging closely related sequences to remove PCR and sequencing errors. CDR3 sequences were aligned to IMGT reference sequences to assign V, D and J gene segments. For a sequence to be retained, a match of at least six nucleotides to both a V gene segment and a J gene segment was required. Rearrangements were called productive when the CDR3 lacked stop codons and stayed in frame with V and J; all others were non-productive. CDR3 was defined according to IMGT convention as the region running from the second conserved V-encoded cysteine to the conserved J-encoded phenylalanine. The earlier analysis of about 590 of the donors excluded sequences that lacked an unambiguous match to a single V gene segment. An earlier analysis of 450 to 650 of the donors called V segments functional above 56.7% productive rearrangements and segregating when the between-donor standard deviation exceeded 5%. To diagnose cytomegalovirus status from the catalog of TCR beta chain sequences, a statistical classification framework was built. In a later analysis, TCR nucleotide sequences were compared against IMGT/GENE-DB human TR gene sequences so that V and J genes could be assigned. Using the TCRdist pipeline, a later analysis assigned CDR3 sequences along with most-parsimonious VDJ recombination scenarios. In a later analysis, every TCR beta chain was defined by the combination of its CDR3 amino acid sequence and its V-gene family, and reads without a unique V-gene family were dropped. To address suspected cross-contamination and a sequencing artifact, a later analysis removed approximately 600 highly shared, low-generation-probability nucleotide sequences. For each public chain, a later analysis derived a clonal expansion index from normalized ranks of inferred template counts within each repertoire. A later analysis computed generation probabilities with a VDJ recombination model fitted to out-of-frame rearrangements, and checked the results against IGoR. In a later analysis, hypergeometric tests were used to score TCR-TCR, TCR-HLA and TCR-CMV co-occurrence, with a repertoire-size bias correction applied to TCR pairs. A later analysis estimated false discovery rates by permuting HLA or CMV assignments 20 times. A later analysis grouped co-occurring TCRs with DBSCAN, adding TCRdist sequence similarity when clustering within HLA-allele-positive subsets. Repertoires with fewer than 30,000 or more than 120,000 public chains were left out of co-occurrence clustering, as were five repertoires with anomalous nucleotide sharing. The table was pulled from immuneACCESS by TCRdb, which kept in-frame rearrangements only. Such tables lose some clones; where checked, under half of the loss comes from unresolved V genes, and the rest has no known cause. The V and J calls and clone size are taken from that table; D and trimming were inferred from the DNA. The table for this sample lists around 150,000 clones; 70% to 90% of them were counted only once. Jointly, the top ten make up 0.4% to 0.55% of the sample.

The CDR3 contains 18 residues, cysteine and phenylalanine counted. Of the read, only the CDR3 DNA is kept; its 54 bases are in frame from base 1. V lost 5 bases and J lost 2 bases, and the count of bases not matched to a germline gene is 14. Taken from the germline V gene, the CDR1 and CDR2 loops are SGHVS and FNYEAQ. As to this clone: Its target antigen remains unknown. Base-call qualities are not available, and no considerably larger clone is one nucleotide away.

Study-level results and caveats: According to a later analysis, parvovirus B19, influenza, CMV and Epstein-Barr virus appeared linked to several top co-occurrence clusters. Correlated functional status among segregating V segments might reflect linkage disequilibrium, but an unknown experimental factor could not be ruled out. In the study, about 150 TCR beta chains were listed as associated with cytomegalovirus. An earlier analysis of 450 to 750 of the donors showed that most TCR beta V segments appeared in productive rearrangements either about 87% or about 30% of the time, which broadly matched IMGT annotations. Some IMGT-functional V segments, including TRBV6-2 and TRBV6-3, could not be told apart with the 87-base-pair reads, so those segments were excluded. The presence/absence analyses assumed that sequencing depth was roughly uniform across donors, and that assumption may not be true. The authors suggested that the approach could potentially be generalized to other disease states and immunological phenotypes. Most TCR sequences were observed very rarely across donors, whereas some public TCRs were present in many individuals. A further reported finding was that TCR beta sequences accurately predicted the HLA-A and HLA-B alleles for most subjects in the first cohort. A later genetic analysis associated a missense DCLRE1C variant with V-gene and J-gene trimming of TCR beta chains, and an independent cohort replicated the association. The only immune exposure information available for the cohort was CMV serostatus. A cluster of highly shared sequence variants was judged likely to represent a technical artifact of the sequencing pipeline. In vitro tests confirmed that a few of the cytomegalovirus-associated TCR beta chains recognize cytomegalovirus antigens. When HLA alleles, especially DR and DQ, strongly co-occurred, TCR associations were difficult to assign to individual alleles. A later analysis associated about 17,000 TCR beta sequences with specific HLA alleles at a false discovery rate of 0.05. Compared with the 666-donor mean, donors in an Asian-associated ancestry cluster had fewer N-insertions in productive TCRs, according to a later genetic analysis. Cytomegalovirus status was reported to be diagnosed by the classifier with high specificity and sensitivity in both the original and validation cohorts. Because HLA typing was missing for some donors at each locus, association tests included only the typed subset. In a later analysis, the rate of TCR association differed among HLA loci, with DRB1 alleles having the most associated TCRs and HLA-C alleles having the fewest. According to a later analysis, most CMV-associated TCR beta chains appeared to be HLA-restricted, and the HLA associations seemed to be driven largely by CMV exposure. Because counts were too low, about 18 rarely observed V segments, including chromosome 9 orphons, were excluded from the earlier analysis of several hundred of the donors. Only TCR beta chains were sequenced in this cohort, and the absence of alpha or paired-chain data limited detectable features. A later analysis found that HLA-associated TCR beta chains were more clonally expanded and had lower generation probabilities than equally common non-associated chains.

The cohort consisted of 670 or so healthy bone marrow donors. Cohort members were all nominally healthy when sampled, although unrecorded immune exposures were likely present. The donor was CMV seronegative and was included in the group of under 450 seronegative cohort members. Each donor provided a peripheral blood sample, and peripheral blood mononuclear cells were used for TCR beta sequencing. The Qiagen DNeasy Blood Extraction Kit was used to extract genomic DNA from the blood cell samples. The sample consisted of PBMCs. The receptor was derived from a woman between 40 and 55 years old in good health and CMV-seronegative. The chain links TRBV7-6 with TRBJ2-2, and 7 bases in between align with TRBD1. The sequence in DNA is TGTGCCAGCAGCGTAAAAATAGAGGGGGCGGATAACACCGGGGAGCTGTTTTTT. Translated, this is CASSVKIEGADNTGELFF.